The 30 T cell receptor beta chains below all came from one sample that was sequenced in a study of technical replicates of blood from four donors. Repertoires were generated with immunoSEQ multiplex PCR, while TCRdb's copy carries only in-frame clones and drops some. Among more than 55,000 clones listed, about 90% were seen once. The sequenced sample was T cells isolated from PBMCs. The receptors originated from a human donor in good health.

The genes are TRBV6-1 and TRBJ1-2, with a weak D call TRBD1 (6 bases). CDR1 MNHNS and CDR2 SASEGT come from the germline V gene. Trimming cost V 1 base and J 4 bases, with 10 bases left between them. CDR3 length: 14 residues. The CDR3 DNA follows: TGTGCCAGCAGTGAAGGGGGGCCGATCTATGGCTACACCTTC. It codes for CASSEGGPIYGYTF.

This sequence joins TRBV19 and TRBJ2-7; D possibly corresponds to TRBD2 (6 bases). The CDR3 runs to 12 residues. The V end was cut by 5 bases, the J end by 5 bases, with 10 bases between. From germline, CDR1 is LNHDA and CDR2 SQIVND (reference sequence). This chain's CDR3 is CASSLEGNEQYF. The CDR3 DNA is TGTGCCAGTAGTCTGGAGGGAAACGAGCAGTACTTC.

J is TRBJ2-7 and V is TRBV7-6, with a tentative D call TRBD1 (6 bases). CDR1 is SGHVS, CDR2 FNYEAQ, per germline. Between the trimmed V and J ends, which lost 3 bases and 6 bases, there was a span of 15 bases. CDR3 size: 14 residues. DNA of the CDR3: TGTGCCAGCAGCTTGTCTGGGGGCTGGAGCGAGCAGTACTTC. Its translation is CASSLSGGWSEQYF. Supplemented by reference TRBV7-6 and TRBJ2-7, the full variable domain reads GAGVSQSPRYKVTKRGQDVALRCDPISGHVSLYWYRQALGQGPEFLTYFNYEAQQDKSGLPNDRFSAERPEGSISTLTIQRTEQRDSAMYRCASSLSGGWSEQYFGPGTRLTVT.

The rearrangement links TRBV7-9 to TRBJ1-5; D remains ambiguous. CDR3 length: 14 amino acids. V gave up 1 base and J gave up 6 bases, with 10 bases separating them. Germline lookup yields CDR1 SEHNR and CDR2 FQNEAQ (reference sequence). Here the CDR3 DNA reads TGTGCCAGCAGCTTAGAGCTAATCGGTCAGCCCCAGCATTTT. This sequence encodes CASSLELIGQPQHF.

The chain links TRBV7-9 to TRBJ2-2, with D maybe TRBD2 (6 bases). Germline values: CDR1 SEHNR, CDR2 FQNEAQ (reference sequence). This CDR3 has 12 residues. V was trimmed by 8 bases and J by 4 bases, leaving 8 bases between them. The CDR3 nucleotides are TGTGCCAGCGGGACTCCCACCGGGGAGCTGTTTTTT. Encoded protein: CASGTPTGELFF. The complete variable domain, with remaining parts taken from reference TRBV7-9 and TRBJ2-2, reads DTGVSQNPRHKITKRGQNVTFRCDPISEHNRLYWYRQTLGQGPEFLTYFQNEAQLEKSRLLSDRFSAERPKGSFSTLEIQRTEQGDSAMYLCASGTPTGELFFGEGSRLTVL.

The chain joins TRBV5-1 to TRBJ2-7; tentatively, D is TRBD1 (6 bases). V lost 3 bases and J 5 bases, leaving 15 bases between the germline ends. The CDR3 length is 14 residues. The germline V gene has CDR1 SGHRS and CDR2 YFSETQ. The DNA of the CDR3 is TGCGCCAGCAGCTCGACGACAGGCGGGCACGAGCAGTACTTC. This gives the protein CASSSTTGGHEQYF.

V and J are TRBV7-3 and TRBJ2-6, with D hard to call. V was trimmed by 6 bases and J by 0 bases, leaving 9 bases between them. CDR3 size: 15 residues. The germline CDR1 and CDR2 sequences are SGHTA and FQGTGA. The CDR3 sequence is CASSWSYSGANVLTF. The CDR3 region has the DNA TGTGCCAGCAGTTGGAGCTACTCTGGGGCCAACGTCCTGACTTTC.

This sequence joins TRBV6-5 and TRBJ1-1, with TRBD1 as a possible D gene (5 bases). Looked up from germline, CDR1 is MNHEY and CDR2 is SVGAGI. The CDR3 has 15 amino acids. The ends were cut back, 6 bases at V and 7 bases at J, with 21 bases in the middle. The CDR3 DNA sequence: TGTGCCAGCAGCCCTACCGAGCAGCCGGGGGGTGAAGCTTTCTTT. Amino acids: CASSPTEQPGGEAFF.

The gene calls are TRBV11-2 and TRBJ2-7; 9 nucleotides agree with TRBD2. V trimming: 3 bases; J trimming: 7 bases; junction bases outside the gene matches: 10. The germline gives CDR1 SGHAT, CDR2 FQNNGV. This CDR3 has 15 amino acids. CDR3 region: CASSLVVAGVGEQYF. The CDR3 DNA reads TGTGCCAGCAGCTTGGTGGTAGCGGGAGTGGGGGAGCAGTACTTC.

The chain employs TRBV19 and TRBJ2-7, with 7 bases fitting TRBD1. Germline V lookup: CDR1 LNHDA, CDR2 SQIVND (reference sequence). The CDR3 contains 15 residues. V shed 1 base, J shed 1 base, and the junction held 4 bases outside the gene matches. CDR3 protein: CASSIGWTGSYEQYF. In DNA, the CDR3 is TGTGCCAGTAGTATAGGTTGGACAGGTTCCTACGAGCAGTACTTC.

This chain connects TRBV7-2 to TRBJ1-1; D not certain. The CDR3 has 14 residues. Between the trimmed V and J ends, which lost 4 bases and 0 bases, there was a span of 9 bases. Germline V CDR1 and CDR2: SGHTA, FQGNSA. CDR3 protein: CASSSYPVNTEAFF. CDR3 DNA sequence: TGTGCCAGCAGCTCCTATCCCGTGAACACTGAAGCTTTCTTT. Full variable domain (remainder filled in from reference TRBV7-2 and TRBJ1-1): GAGVSQSPSNKVTEKGKDVELRCDPISGHTALYWYRQSLGQGLEFLIYFQGNSAPDKSGLPSDRFSAERTGGSVSTLTIQRTQQEDSAVYLCASSSYPVNTEAFFGQGTRLTVV.

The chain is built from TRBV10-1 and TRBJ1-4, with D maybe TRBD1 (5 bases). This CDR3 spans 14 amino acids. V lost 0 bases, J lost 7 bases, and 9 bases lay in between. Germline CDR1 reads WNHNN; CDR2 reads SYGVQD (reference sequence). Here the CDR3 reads CASSESAGREKLFF. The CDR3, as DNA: TGCGCCAGCAGTGAGTCGGCAGGGCGTGAAAAACTGTTTTTT.

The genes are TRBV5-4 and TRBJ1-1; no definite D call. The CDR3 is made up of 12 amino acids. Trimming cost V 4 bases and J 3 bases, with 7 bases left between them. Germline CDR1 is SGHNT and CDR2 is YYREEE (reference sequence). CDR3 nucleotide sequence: TGTGCCAGCAGCCGGTTCGACACTGAAGCTTTCTTT. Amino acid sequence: CASSRFDTEAFF.

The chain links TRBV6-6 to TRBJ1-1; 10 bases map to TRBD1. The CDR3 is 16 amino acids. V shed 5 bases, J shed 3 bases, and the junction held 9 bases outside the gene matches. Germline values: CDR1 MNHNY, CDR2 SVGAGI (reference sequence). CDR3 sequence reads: CASSPTGGPGDTEAFF. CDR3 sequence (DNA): TGTGCCAGCAGTCCGACAGGGGGCCCCGGGGACACTGAAGCTTTCTTT.

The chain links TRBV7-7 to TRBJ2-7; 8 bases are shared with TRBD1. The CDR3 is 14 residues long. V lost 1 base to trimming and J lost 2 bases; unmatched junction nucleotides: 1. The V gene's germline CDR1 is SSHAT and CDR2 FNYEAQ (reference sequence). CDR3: CASSLEQGAYEQYF. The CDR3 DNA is TGTGCCAGCAGCTTAGAACAGGGGGCCTACGAGCAGTACTTC.

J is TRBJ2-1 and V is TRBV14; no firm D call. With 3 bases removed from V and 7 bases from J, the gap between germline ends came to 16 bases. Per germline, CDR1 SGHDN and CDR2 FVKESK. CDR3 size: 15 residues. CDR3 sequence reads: CASSQFGVPSNEQFF. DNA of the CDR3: TGTGCCAGCAGCCAGTTTGGTGTGCCGAGTAATGAGCAGTTCTTC.

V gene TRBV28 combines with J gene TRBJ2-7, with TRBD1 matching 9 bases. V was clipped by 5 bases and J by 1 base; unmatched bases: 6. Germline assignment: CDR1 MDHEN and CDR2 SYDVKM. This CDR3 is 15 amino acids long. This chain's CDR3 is CASSGGGQGSYEQYF. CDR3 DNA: TGTGCCAGCAGTGGGGGGGGACAGGGTTCCTACGAGCAGTACTTC.

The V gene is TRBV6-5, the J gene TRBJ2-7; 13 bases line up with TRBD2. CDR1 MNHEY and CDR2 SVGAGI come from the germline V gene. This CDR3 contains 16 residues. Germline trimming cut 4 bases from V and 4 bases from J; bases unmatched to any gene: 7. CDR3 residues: CASSSWTSGSSYEQYF. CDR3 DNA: TGTGCCAGCAGTTCCTGGACTAGCGGGAGTAGTTACGAGCAGTACTTC.

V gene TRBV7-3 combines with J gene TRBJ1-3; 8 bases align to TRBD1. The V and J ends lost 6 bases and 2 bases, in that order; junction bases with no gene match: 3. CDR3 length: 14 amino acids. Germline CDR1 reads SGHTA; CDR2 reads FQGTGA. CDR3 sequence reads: CASSPTGAGNTIYF. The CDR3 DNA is TGTGCCAGCAGTCCGACAGGGGCTGGAAACACCATATATTTT.

CDR3 bases: TGTGCCAGCAGCGTAGGACGGTGGGAGGTGGTGAGCACTGAAGCTTTCTTT. Translating it yields CASSVGRWEVVSTEAFF. The V gene is TRBV9, the J gene TRBJ1-1; D is unclear. Looked up from germline, CDR1 is SGDLS and CDR2 is YYNGEE. V was trimmed by 0 bases and J by 4 bases, leaving 19 bases between them. There are 17 residues in the CDR3.

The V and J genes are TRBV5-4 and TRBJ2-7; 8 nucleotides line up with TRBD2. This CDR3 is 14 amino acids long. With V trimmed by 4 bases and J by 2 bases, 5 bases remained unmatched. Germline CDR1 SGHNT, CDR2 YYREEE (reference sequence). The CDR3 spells CASSLTSGPYEQYF. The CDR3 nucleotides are TGTGCCAGCAGCCTTACTAGCGGCCCCTACGAGCAGTACTTC.

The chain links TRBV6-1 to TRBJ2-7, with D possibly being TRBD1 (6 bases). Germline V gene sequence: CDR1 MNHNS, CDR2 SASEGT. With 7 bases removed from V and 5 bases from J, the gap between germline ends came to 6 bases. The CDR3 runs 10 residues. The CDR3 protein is CASNRDEQYF. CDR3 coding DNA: TGTGCCAGCAACAGGGACGAGCAGTACTTC.

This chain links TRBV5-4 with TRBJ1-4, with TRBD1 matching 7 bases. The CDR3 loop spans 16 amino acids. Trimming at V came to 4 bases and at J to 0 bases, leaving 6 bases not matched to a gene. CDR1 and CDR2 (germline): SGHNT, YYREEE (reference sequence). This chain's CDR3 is CASSPDRASTNEKLFF. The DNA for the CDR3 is TGTGCCAGCAGCCCCGACAGGGCCTCAACTAATGAAAAACTGTTTTTT. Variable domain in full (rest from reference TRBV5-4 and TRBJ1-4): ETGVTQSPTHLIKTRGQQVTLRCSSQSGHNTVSWYQQALGQGPQFIFQYYREEENGRGNFPPRFSGLQFPNYSSELNVNALELDDSALYLCASSPDRASTNEKLFFGSGTQLSVL.

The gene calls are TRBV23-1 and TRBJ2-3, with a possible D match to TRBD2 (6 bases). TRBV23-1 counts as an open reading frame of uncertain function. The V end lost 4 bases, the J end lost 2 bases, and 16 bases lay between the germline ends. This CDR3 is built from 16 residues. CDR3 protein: CASSLLGAGNTDTQYF. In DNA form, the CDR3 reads TGCGCCAGCAGTCTCCTGGGAGCGGGTAACACAGATACGCAGTATTTT.

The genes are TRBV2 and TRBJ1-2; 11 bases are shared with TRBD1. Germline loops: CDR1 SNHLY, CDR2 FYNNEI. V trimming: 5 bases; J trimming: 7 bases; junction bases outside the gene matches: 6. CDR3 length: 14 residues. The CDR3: CASSPGQGALGYTF. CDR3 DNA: TGTGCCAGCAGTCCCGGACAGGGGGCGCTTGGCTACACCTTC.

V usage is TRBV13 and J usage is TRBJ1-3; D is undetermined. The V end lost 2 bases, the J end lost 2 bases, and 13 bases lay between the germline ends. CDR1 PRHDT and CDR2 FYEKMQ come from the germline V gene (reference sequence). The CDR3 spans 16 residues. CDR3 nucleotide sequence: TGTGCCAGCAGCTTAATTTTTGAGGAGGCTGGAAACACCATATATTTT. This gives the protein CASSLIFEEAGNTIYF.

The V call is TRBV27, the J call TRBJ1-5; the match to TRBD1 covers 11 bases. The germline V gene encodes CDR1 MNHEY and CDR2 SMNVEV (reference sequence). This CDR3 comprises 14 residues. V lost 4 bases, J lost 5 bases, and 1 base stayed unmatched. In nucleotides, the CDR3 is TGTGCCAGCAGTTGGACAGGGGGCGATCAGCCCCAGCATTTT. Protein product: CASSWTGGDQPQHF.

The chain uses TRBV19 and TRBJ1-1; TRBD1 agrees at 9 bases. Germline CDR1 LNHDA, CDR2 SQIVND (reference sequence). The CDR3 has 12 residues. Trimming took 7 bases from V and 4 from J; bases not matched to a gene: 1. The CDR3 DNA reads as TGTGCCAGTATGGACAGGGGCACTGAAGCTTTCTTT. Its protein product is CASMDRGTEAFF.

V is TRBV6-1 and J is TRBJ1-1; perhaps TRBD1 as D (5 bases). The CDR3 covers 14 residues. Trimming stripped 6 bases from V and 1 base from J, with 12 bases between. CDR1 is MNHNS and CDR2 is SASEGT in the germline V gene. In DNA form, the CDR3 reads TGTGCCAGCAGCGACTTCAGGGCGAACACTGAAGCTTTCTTT. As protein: CASSDFRANTEAFF.

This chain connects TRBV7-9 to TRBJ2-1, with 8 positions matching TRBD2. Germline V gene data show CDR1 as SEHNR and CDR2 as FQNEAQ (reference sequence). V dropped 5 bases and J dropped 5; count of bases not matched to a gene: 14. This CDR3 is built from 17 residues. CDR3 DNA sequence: TGTGCCAGCAGCCCGGGGTTGGGGGCTAGCGGGCACAATGAGCAGTTCTTC. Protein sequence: CASSPGLGASGHNEQFF.